Included here is one TCR beta chain sequence, with context. Its antigen is unknown. Base qualities were left out, and no much larger clone turns up one base away. The CDR3, from cysteine to phenylalanine, totals 14 residues. The read is trimmed to its CDR3 DNA, 42 bases read in frame from base 1. V lost 8 bases and J lost 6 bases; the stretch between them is 19 bases long. Per the germline V gene (reference sequence), SEHNR is the CDR1 and FQNEAQ is the CDR2. The data were taken from a study of blood T cells in healthy people across ages (dated by TCRdb to between 2014 and 2017). Background for the entire study: Template switching captured roughly one uniquely barcoded TCR beta cDNA molecule per two T cells in model experiments. Donors were grouped into four age groups: young (average 16 years), middle-aged (39), aged (about 60) and long-lived (less than 85). Age-related changes in TCR beta repertoire diversity were measured in the study by deep sequencing normalized with unique cDNA molecular identifiers. The study analyzed two additional independent replicas of 1 million unique cDNA reads from the same blood draw for two donors, one aged 18 to 29 and one aged 80 or older.

The research as a whole found: As age increased, observed TCR beta diversity per million T cells dropped in a roughly linear way, and a significant reduction was already evident by age 40. Compared with the aged group, the long-lived group had more naive CD4+ T cells, fewer expanded clones and increased TCR diversity, suggesting age selection. The percentage of naive T cells measured by flow cytometry correlated strongly with observed TCR beta diversity. Total diversity estimates from one million sequenced T cells were considered lower bounds and underestimates. The CMV infection status of donors was not known, potentially confounding age-related changes in expanded clonotypes. Bulk unsorted PBMC profiling prevented conclusive comparison of naive and antigen-experienced compartments.

Systemically healthy Caucasian individuals from Russia, around 39 in total and aged roughly 6 to 100 years, were included as donors. Each donor gave about 9.8 milliliters of peripheral blood, drawn into EDTA-treated Vacutainer tubes. Ficoll-Paque density-gradient centrifugation was used to isolate PBMCs, with at least 6 million per sample. Trizol reagent was used to extract total RNA from the PBMCs, yielding at least 5 micrograms per sample. Naive CD45RAhigh/CD27high T cell percentages were measured by flow cytometry on a PBMC aliquot from every donor. The library was generated by 5' RACE. Data came from an Illumina HiSeq 2500. A second about 7 to 11 cycle PCR used a sample-barcoded 5' primer and a J-beta primer mix. Each TCR beta cDNA molecule received a unique molecular identifier from a template-switch 5' adaptor carrying 12 random nucleotides. Each sample yielded at least 3 million CDR3-containing paired-end reads. First-strand cDNA was synthesized from all RNA with the Mint cDNA synthesis kit, primed by a TRBC-specific oligonucleotide. Following uracil-DNA glycosylase treatment, a first 18-cycle PCR with universal primers M1SS and BC2_uni_R was performed on all cDNA. Regarding the original processing steps: For normalization, 1 million high-quality reads, each with a distinct molecular identifier, were randomly selected from each sample. Instead of being binned into consensus sequences, reads that shared molecular identifiers were thrown out. MiTCR, run with a Q25 quality threshold and the strictest error-elimination algorithm, handled CDR3 identification, clonotype clustering and error correction. A nonparametric unseen species model with Euler transformation was used to estimate lower-bound total TCR beta diversity. TCRdb took the public reads, trimmed them with fastp at Q25, ran MiXCR for clone calling and kept in-frame beta chains. Each entry merges the rows of one CDR3 protein and shows their most common DNA and genes. For this entry, the V and J calls and clone size follow TCRdb and not the study's own pipeline. Counted in this sample were more than 750,000 distinct CDR3 sequences; about 29% of them appeared once. The top ten hold about 9.4% of the sample.

The sample was also linked to a second study, of T cells of mothers and their children. In that second paper, the authors write: Nine systemically healthy Caucasian individuals served as donors, namely three mothers together with their six children. cDNA synthesis used all of the extracted RNA, with about 1.5 ug of RNA in each 15 ul reaction. In the second PCR, the M1S primer added sample barcodes and 2-4 random nucleotides. Over 8 million TCR beta CDR3 reads came from each mother, compared with about 3.2 million reads from each child. TCR recombination output is similarly shaped by thymic selection in related and unrelated pairs, with a minor effect exerted by inherited differences. Normalized repertoire overlap was always found to be slightly, but never significantly, higher in related mother-child pairs than in unrelated mother-child pairs. No persistent microchimeric T cell clones were detected, at a sensitivity of approximately 110 clones per million clonotypes. The study used deep NGS to compare TCR beta repertoires of mothers and children, seeking features distinguishing related mother-child pairs from unrelated individuals. Mothers averaged roughly 40 +/- 4 years of age and children averaged about 10 +/- 4 years. After adapter ligation was performed with NEBNext reagents, the libraries were sequenced on an Illumina HiSeq 2000 with 100+100 nt paired-end reads. To prevent cross-contamination, the mother and child libraries were prepared one month apart and sequenced in separate runs. Between about 500,000 and 2,100,000 distinct TCR beta clonotypes were identified per donor. Naive TCR beta clonotypes were estimated from low-frequency clonotypes matched to each donor's FACS-determined naive share, without sorting.

The V gene is TRBV7-9 and the J gene is TRBJ1-1; the D gene is not confidently resolved. Sequenced material: blood. The receptor was isolated from a woman aged 40 to 49 in good health. The CDR3 amino acid sequence is: CASGRGAAGAEAFF. In nucleotide form, the sequence is TGTGCCAGCGGTCGGGGAGCGGCCGGTGCTGAAGCTTTCTTT. Beyond the CDR3, the reference TRBV7-9 and TRBJ1-1 genes provide the residues; the full variable domain reads: DTGVSQNPRHKITKRGQNVTFRCDPISEHNRLYWYRQTLGQGPEFLTYFQNEAQLEKSRLLSDRFSAERPKGSFSTLEIQRTEQGDSAMYLCASGRGAAGAEAFFGQGTRLTVV.